This T cell receptor beta chain was captured by sequencing in a study of shared T cell receptors in the human thymus. Clones were sequenced by immunoSEQ multiplex PCR, and TCRdb holds only the in-frame ones, with some missing. The sample records just under 550,000 clones, around 78% being singletons. Germline trimming cut 1 base from V and 5 bases from J; bases unmatched to any gene: 5. The germline V gene encodes CDR1 SGHNT and CDR2 YENEEA. The CDR3 is made up of 16 amino acids. A further study also used this sample, focusing on human thymus T cells.

The sequence came from a boy under two years old with a congenital heart defect. Material: thymocytes. The rearrangement links TRBV11-3 to TRBJ2-7, with 13 bases identical to TRBD2. For the CDR3, the DNA is TGTGCCAGCAGCTTAGGGACTAGCGGGAGTTCCCACGAGCAGTACTTC. The encoded protein is CASSLGTSGSSHEQYF.